This passage covers 5 T cell receptor beta chains from one sample sequenced in a study of blood T cell repertoires in COVID-19. Profiling relied on immunoSEQ multiplex PCR, and the TCRdb table lists in-frame clones only, not all of them. The sample lists over 60,000 clones, about 90% occurring once. The sequenced material came from peripheral blood. These receptors originate from a man aged 45 to 65 with acute or convalescent COVID-19.

This chain links TRBV6-6 with TRBJ1-4, with D unresolved. The CDR3 has 12 amino acids. V lost 2 bases and J lost 5, with 3 bases in between. The germline V gene encodes CDR1 MNHNY and CDR2 SVGAGI (reference sequence). In DNA form, the CDR3 reads TGTGCCAGCAGTTACGCGAATGAAAAACTGTTTTTT. Its protein is CASSYANEKLFF.

The chain recombines TRBV28 with TRBJ2-7, with unresolved D. The CDR3 consists of 11 residues. Trimming left V 5 bases short and J 4 bases short, with 6 bases between. CDR1 and CDR2 from the germline V gene are MDHEN and SYDVKM. CDR3 sequence reads: CASSLKYEQYF. DNA for the CDR3: TGTGCCAGCAGTCTAAAGTACGAGCAGTACTTC.

The CDR3 is CASSEAGGIASPLHF. CDR3 DNA sequence: TGTGCCAGCAGTGAGGCGGGGGGCATTGCTTCACCCCTCCACTTT. The V and J genes are TRBV6-4 and TRBJ1-6; D is perhaps TRBD1 (6 bases). This CDR3 is 15 amino acids long. Germline-derived CDR1 and CDR2 are MRHNA and SNTAGT. The ends were cut back, 3 bases at V and 9 bases at J, with 15 bases in the middle.

The V and J genes are TRBV18 and TRBJ2-7, with D uncertain. V was trimmed by 3 bases and J by 0 bases, leaving 9 bases between them. Germline CDR1 reads KGHSH; CDR2 reads LQKENI. The CDR3 runs to 14 residues. DNA for the CDR3: TGTGCCAGCTCACCCCCGAGAGGCTCCTACGAGCAGTACTTC. Amino acid sequence: CASSPPRGSYEQYF. Filled out from reference TRBV18 and TRBJ2-7, the complete variable domain reads NAGVMQNPRHLVRRRGQEARLRCSPMKGHSHVYWYRQLPEEGLKFMVYLQKENIIDESGMPKERFSAEFPKEGPSILRIQQVVRGDSAAYFCASSPPRGSYEQYFGPGTRLTVT.

The chain has TRBV9 and TRBJ1-5, with D hard to call. Germline V gene lookup returns CDR1 SGDLS and CDR2 YYNGEE. This CDR3 is 14 amino acids long. V lost 0 bases to trimming and J lost 4 bases, with 8 bases between them. The CDR3 nucleotides are TGTGCCAGCAGCGTAGCCCCCACAAATCAGCCCCAGCATTTT. Protein sequence: CASSVAPTNQPQHF.